This TCR beta chain appears in the sequencing data of a study of PD-L1 blockade in urothelial cancer. Time point indicated: pretreatment peripheral blood. The repertoire was sequenced with immunoSEQ multiplex PCR; TCRdb's copy has only in-frame clones and lacks some. The sample holds 90,000 or so clones, 90% seen once. The TCR sequence derives from a man in his sixties with urothelial cancer. This sample comprised PBMCs, obtained around atezolizumab (anti-PD-L1) treatment.

The CDR3 coding sequence is TGTGCCAGCAGGTCTAGCGGGGGCACAGATACGCAGTATTTT. Translated: CASRSSGGTDTQYF. This chain uses TRBV6-5 with TRBJ2-3; TRBD2 matches at 9 bases. CDR3 length: 14 amino acids. The V segment lost 6 bases and the J segment 1 base; nucleotides outside the gene matches: 2. Germline V lookup: CDR1 MNHEY, CDR2 SVGAGI.